The 19 T cell receptor beta chains presented below share a single source sample, sequenced in a study of molecular identifiers for immune sequencing clone quantification. TCRdb re-called the PCR reads through MiXCR, storing one row per CDR3 protein. The top ten hold 0.74% of the sample, which has roughly 300,000 distinct CDR3 sequences, roughly 24% seen once. Specimen: naive CD8+ T cells from blood, with Jurkat cell RNA spiked in. The subset denotes: FACS-sorted CD8+CD4-CCR7+CD45RA+ naive T cells. The receptors stem from a human donor in good health. Some libraries in this study had Jurkat cell RNA spiked in.

This clonotype has ten or more counts. The chain is built from TRBV9 and TRBJ2-5, with a weak D call TRBD2 (6 bases). Trimming removed 0 bases from V and 6 bases from J, with 15 bases in between. The CDR3 length is 15 residues. Germline loops: CDR1 SGDLS, CDR2 YYNGEE. The CDR3 region has the DNA TGTGCCAGCAGCGTAGAGGCCGGGACTGGGCAGACCCAGTACTTC. It codes for CASSVEAGTGQTQYF.

The CDR3 DNA sequence: TGTGCCAGCAGCGACAGGACAGGTCCTAACTATGGCTACACCTTC. This translates into CASSDRTGPNYGYTF. The V gene is TRBV9, the J gene TRBJ1-2; 7 positions agree with TRBD1. The V gene's germline CDR1 is SGDLS and CDR2 YYNGEE. This CDR3 is 15 amino acids long. With 3 bases clipped from V and 0 bases from J, the junction kept 5 bases outside the gene matches.

This clonotype was recorded at least ten times. J is TRBJ1-5 and V is TRBV14, with a tentative D call TRBD1 (5 bases). Germline CDR1 is SGHDN and CDR2 is FVKESK. CDR3 length: 15 amino acids. Trimming took 0 bases from V and 5 from J, leaving 11 bases between them. CDR3 nucleotide sequence: TGTGCCAGCAGCCAAGATGAGGGGTTTCATCAGCCCCAGCATTTT. Its translation: CASSQDEGFHQPQHF.

This clonotype was observed at least ten times. The genes are TRBV2 and TRBJ1-1, with D possibly matching TRBD1 (6 bases). With 11 bases removed from V and 3 bases from J, the gap between germline ends came to 13 bases. The CDR3 has 12 amino acids. Germline loops: CDR1 SNHLY, CDR2 FYNNEI. CDR3 in DNA: TGTGCCTCCCACAGGGCGGACACTGAAGCTTTCTTT. This sequence encodes CASHRADTEAFF. Full variable domain (outside the CDR3, taken from reference TRBV2 and TRBJ1-1): EPEVTQTPSHQVTQMGQEVILRCVPISNHLYFYWYRQILGQKVEFLVSFYNNEISEKSEIFDDQFSVERPDGSNFTLKIRSTKLEDSAMYFCASHRADTEAFFGQGTRLTVV.

Comment on this clonotype: It may be a read error: a sequence one base away is much more abundant. Written as DNA, the CDR3 is TGCAGTGCTAGGGATATTAGCGAAAACAAAAACACTCAGTACTTC. Residues: CSARDISENKNTQYF. The chain joins TRBV20-1 to TRBJ2-4; a possible D gene is TRBD2 (5 bases). CDR3 length equals 15 residues. Germline values: CDR1 DFQATT, CDR2 SNEGSKA (reference sequence).

The V and J genes are TRBV19 and TRBJ2-4; no reliable D call. The CDR3 length is 12 residues. With 0 bases removed from V and 9 bases from J, the gap between germline ends came to 6 bases. Germline values: CDR1 LNHDA, CDR2 SQIVND (reference sequence). For the CDR3, the DNA is TGTGCCAGTAGTATAGATACATCCATTCAGTACTTC. This codes for CASSIDTSIQYF.

The chain has TRBV4-1 and TRBJ2-5, with D possibly called TRBD1 or TRBD2 (5 bases each). CDR1 MGHRA and CDR2 YSYEKL come from the germline V gene. The V and J ends lost 5 bases and 6 bases respectively, with 16 bases between them. The CDR3 extends over 14 amino acids. The CDR3, as DNA: TGCGCCAGCAGCACCATGATGGGGGATCAGACCCAGTACTTC. This translates into CASSTMMGDQTQYF.

With respect to this clonotype: A single base separates this from a much larger clone, so it may be a read error. The V call is TRBV19, the J call TRBJ2-5; 10 bases are shared with TRBD2. The better agreement between TRBJ2-1 and the DNA end casts doubt on the J call. Germline V lookup: CDR1 LNHDA, CDR2 SQIVND (reference sequence). The CDR3 length is 15 residues. Written as DNA, the CDR3 is TGTGCCACGACCTGGGGCCTAGCGGGGGAGCAGACCCAGTTCTTC. It translates to CATTWGLAGEQTQFF.

This clonotype is a singleton in its sample. A much larger clone is a single base away; this may be a read error. This chain uses TRBV2 with TRBJ2-7; 8 bases align to TRBD1. Germline V gene data show CDR1 as SNHLY and CDR2 as FYNNEI. The CDR3 is made up of 15 amino acids. The CDR3 sequence is CASSESGQGSYELYF. The CDR3 DNA reads as TGTGCCAGCAGTGAAAGCGGACAGGGCTCCTACGAGCTGTACTTC.

Only a few counts were recorded for this clonotype. An end of the junction differs from the germline gene, which may be a read error. The CDR3 here is CSARDSMNTEAFF. In nucleotides, the CDR3 is TGCAGTGCGAGAGACAGCATGAACACTGAAGCTTTCTTT. V usage is TRBV20-1 and J usage is TRBJ1-1; D is possibly TRBD1 (5 bases). The CDR3 consists of 13 residues. The germline CDR1 and CDR2 sequences are DFQATT and SNEGSKA (reference sequence).

This clonotype was seen a handful of times. The chain employs TRBV6-2 or TRBV6-3 and TRBJ2-1; D might be TRBD2 (5 bases). The CDR3 contains 17 residues. Trimming pared 0 bases from V and 0 bases from J, leaving 12 bases between. Germline V gives CDR1 MNHEY, CDR2 SVGEGT. The CDR3 nucleotides read TGTGCCAGCAGTTACTCCCGGGATTTCAGCTCCTACAATGAGCAGTTCTTC. Its protein product is CASSYSRDFSSYNEQFF.

This clonotype has only one observation. This CDR3 fails to terminate in the conserved phenylalanine or tryptophan, so it likely reflects a read error. The V and J genes are TRBV20-1 and TRBJ2-3, with D unresolved. Germline CDR1 DFQATT, CDR2 SNEGSKA (reference sequence). CDR3 length: 13 amino acids. Trimming removed 8 bases from V and 1 base from J, with 13 bases in between. The DNA of the CDR3 is TGCAGTACGACCCTTACTCGCACAGATACGCAGTATCTT. Amino acids: CSTTLTRTDTQYL.

V gene TRBV13 combines with J gene TRBJ1-2; TRBD1 aligns across 8 bases. The CDR3 is 14 amino acids. CDR1 and CDR2 (germline): PRHDT, FYEKMQ (reference sequence). Germline trimming cut 7 bases from V and 6 bases from J; bases unmatched to any gene: 10. The CDR3 loop reads CASTRGPGADGYTF. The CDR3 DNA sequence: TGTGCCAGCACCAGGGGGCCGGGGGCGGATGGCTACACCTTC.

A word on this clonotype: This CDR3 fails to terminate in the conserved phenylalanine or tryptophan, so it likely reflects a read error. The chain links TRBV19 to TRBJ2-7; TRBD1 or TRBD2 may be the D gene (5 bases each). The CDR3 is 14 residues long. Trimming took 2 bases from V and 1 from J, leaving 9 bases between them. CDR1 is LNHDA, CDR2 SQIVND, per germline (reference sequence). This CDR3 reads CASSIWGWSYEQYS. CDR3 nucleotides: TGTGCCAGTAGTATATGGGGGTGGTCCTACGAGCAGTACTCT.

This clonotype was counted at least ten times. This chain uses TRBV19 with TRBJ1-1; tentatively, D is TRBD1 (6 bases). CDR3 size: 12 residues. In germline, CDR1 is LNHDA, CDR2 SQIVND (reference sequence). Trimming stripped 8 bases from V and 4 bases from J, with 11 bases between. The CDR3: CASYTGSTEAFF. The CDR3 DNA is TGTGCCAGTTACACAGGGTCCACTGAAGCTTTCTTT.

The V and J genes are TRBV12-3 or TRBV12-4 and TRBJ2-3; 10 nucleotides line up with TRBD2. The CDR3 length is 16 residues. The V gene end was trimmed by 3 bases and the J gene end by 6 bases; junction bases not matched to a gene: 9. The CDR3 loop reads CASSFSSGGGRDTQYF. The DNA of the CDR3 is TGTGCCAGCAGTTTTTCTAGCGGGGGAGGGAGGGATACGCAGTATTTT.

This clonotype was seen repeatedly, ten times or more. V and J are TRBV29-1 and TRBJ1-2; TRBD1 matches 7 bases. Germline CDR1 and CDR2: SQVTM and ANQGSEA. V lost 0 bases to trimming and J lost 6 bases; unmatched junction nucleotides: 7. The CDR3 loop spans 14 amino acids. The CDR3 region is CSVEDQAGGDGYTF. CDR3 nucleotides: TGCAGCGTTGAAGATCAAGCAGGGGGGGATGGCTACACCTTC.

About this clonotype: This sequence may be a read error, since a much larger clone differs from it by one base. As the CDR3 is not closed by the conserved phenylalanine or tryptophan, this likely results from a read error. This chain connects TRBV7-9 to TRBJ2-4; D is possibly TRBD1 or TRBD2 (6 bases each). This CDR3 is 15 amino acids long. Trimming removed 7 bases from V and 6 bases from J, with 19 bases in between. Germline CDR1 is SEHNR and CDR2 is FQNEAQ (reference sequence). In DNA, the CDR3 is TGTGCCAGCACCCAGGCCCCGGGGGCAGGAAACATTCAGTACCTC. Translating it yields CASTQAPGAGNIQYL.

Comments on this clonotype: A much larger clonotype is one base distant, so this may be a read error. J is TRBJ2-4 and V is TRBV12-3 or TRBV12-4, with D possibly being TRBD2 (5 bases). V was pared by 5 bases and J by 0 bases, with 8 bases between. The CDR3 length is 14 residues. The CDR3 region is CASSIGLAKNIQYF. The DNA for the CDR3 is TGTGCCAGCAGTATAGGACTAGCCAAAAACATTCAGTACTTC.